Each of the 3 T cell receptor beta chains below was sequenced from the same sample in a study of T cells in localized non-small cell lung cancer. Clones were sequenced by immunoSEQ multiplex PCR, and TCRdb holds only the in-frame ones, with some missing. The sample consists of around 40,000 clones, approximately 90% of them appearing once. The material was peripheral blood, obtained before any cancer treatment. All receptors come from a woman aged 18 to 55 with stage III lung adenocarcinoma.

The gene calls are TRBV2 and TRBJ1-5; D not certain. Germline CDR1 and CDR2: SNHLY and FYNNEI. The length of the CDR3 is 14 residues. Trimming shortened V by 4 bases and J by 0 bases, and 7 bases separated the two germline ends. The DNA of the CDR3 is TGTGCCAGCAGTGGAATTTATAGCAATCAGCCCCAGCATTTT. Its translation: CASSGIYSNQPQHF.

This chain joins TRBV12-2 and TRBJ2-6. TRBV12-2 is termed a pseudogene. The CDR3 has 18 amino acids. The CDR3 DNA reads TGTGCAAGTCGCCTACATGTCTCCACACAAAGTCGGGCCAACGTCCTGACTTTC. Its protein is CASRLHVSTQSRANVLTF.

The V and J genes are TRBV18 and TRBJ1-1; TRBD1 might be the D (5 bases). This CDR3 comprises 15 residues. CDR1 and CDR2 from the germline V gene are KGHSH and LQKENI. Trimming pared 2 bases from V and 1 base from J, leaving 11 bases between. The CDR3 region is CASSPSTERNTEAFF. CDR3 sequence (DNA): TGTGCCAGCTCACCATCGACAGAGAGGAACACTGAAGCTTTCTTT.